The sequence of this T cell receptor (beta chain) was determined in a study of cytomegalovirus exposure and HLA in healthy donors. Study-wide results and caveats: Later analysis identified 15,000 to 20,000 TCR beta sequences associated with HLA alleles, using a false discovery rate threshold of 0.05. Further analysis, carried out later, found HLA-associated TCR beta chains more clonally expanded than equally common other chains. Earlier analysis found most TCR beta V segments productive about 87% or about 30% of the time.

Turning to this clone: The antigen remains unidentified.

Vbeta (60) and Jbeta (13) primers were used in the PCR. Assay: immunoSEQ multiplex PCR; the TCRdb copy retains only in-frame clones and omits some. Of around 150,000 clones in the sample, over 8% were seen once. The TCR sequence derives from a male donor in good health and CMV-seronegative. Sequences were obtained from PBMCs.

Here the CDR3 DNA reads TGTGCCAGTAGTGTCCGGGACACCTCCTACGAGCAGTACTTC. Protein sequence: CASSVRDTSYEQYF. V is TRBV19 and J is TRBJ2-7; D possibly corresponds to TRBD1 (6 bases). Germline CDR1 is LNHDA and CDR2 is SQIVND (reference sequence). Trimming pared 5 bases from V and 0 bases from J, leaving 11 bases between. CDR3 length: 14 residues.